The 11 T cell receptor beta chains given below trace back to one sample, sequenced in a study of OX40 agonist ivuxolimab in advanced cancers. The table came from immunoSEQ multiplex PCR; TCRdb's copy has only in-frame clones and leaves some out. The sample records some 69,000 clones, around 90% being singletons. The starting material was CD4+ or CD8+ T cells sorted from blood, obtained in a trial of the OX40 agonist ivuxolimab. These receptor sequences come from an adult with an advanced solid tumor such as melanoma, head and neck, liver or kidney cancer.

The chain carries TRBV18 and TRBJ2-7; D is ambiguous. V was trimmed by 3 bases and J by 0 bases, leaving 6 bases between them. The CDR3 loop spans 13 amino acids. Germline CDR1 and CDR2: KGHSH and LQKENI. The CDR3 protein is CASSPGNSYEQYF. CDR3 coding DNA: TGTGCCAGCTCACCGGGTAACTCCTACGAGCAGTACTTC. The full variable domain, in which reference TRBV18 and TRBJ2-7 provide the parts outside the CDR3, is NAGVMQNPRHLVRRRGQEARLRCSPMKGHSHVYWYRQLPEEGLKFMVYLQKENIIDESGMPKERFSAEFPKEGPSILRIQQVVRGDSAAYFCASSPGNSYEQYFGPGTRLTVT.

The chain combines TRBV28 with TRBJ2-1; D remains unclear. This CDR3 region has 14 residues. Trimming stripped 7 bases from V and 4 bases from J, with 14 bases between. Germline assignment: CDR1 MDHEN and CDR2 SYDVKM. This chain's CDR3 is CASTLLGGYNEQFF. As DNA, the CDR3 is TGTGCCAGCACCCTCCTTGGTGGGTACAATGAGCAGTTCTTC.

This chain links TRBV30 with TRBJ2-7; 8 bases are shared with TRBD2. The CDR3 spans 13 residues. The J segment lost 3 bases and the V segment lost 8 bases, leaving 9 bases of the junction unmatched. Looked up from germline, CDR1 is GTSNPN and CDR2 is SVGIG (reference sequence). The CDR3 sequence is CAGTRETGYEQYF. Here the CDR3 DNA reads TGTGCCGGGACTAGAGAGACGGGCTACGAGCAGTACTTC.

The chain has TRBV6-4 and TRBJ2-7; no definite D call. This CDR3 spans 14 amino acids. CDR1 is MRHNA and CDR2 is SNTAGT in the germline V gene. Trimming took 4 bases from V and 0 from J, leaving 10 bases between them. CDR3 in amino acids: CASSATDTSYEQYF. The DNA for the CDR3 is TGTGCCAGCAGTGCCACCGACACCTCCTACGAGCAGTACTTC.

This chain joins TRBV18 and TRBJ1-3; D remains ambiguous. Germline CDR1 reads KGHSH; CDR2 reads LQKENI. The CDR3 contains 16 residues. Trimming took 3 bases from V and 0 from J, leaving 12 bases between them. The CDR3 DNA reads TGTGCCAGCTCACCTCCCCCGGGTCTCTCTGGAAACACCATATATTTT. Residues: CASSPPPGLSGNTIYF.

V gene TRBV9 combines with J gene TRBJ1-3, with unresolved D. The CDR3 contains 16 residues. The germline V and J ends were trimmed by 0 bases and 2 bases, with 12 bases remaining between them. Germline V CDR1 and CDR2: SGDLS, YYNGEE. The CDR3 loop is CASSVEGQTTGNTIYF. CDR3 coding DNA: TGTGCCAGCAGCGTAGAAGGGCAGACTACTGGAAACACCATATATTTT.

The rearrangement uses TRBV2 and TRBJ1-4; D gene unclear. Deletions cut 4 bases from V and 5 bases from J, with 8 bases between. The CDR3 runs to 13 residues. Germline V lookup: CDR1 SNHLY, CDR2 FYNNEI. Written as DNA, the CDR3 is TGTGCCAGCAGTGGAGACACCAATGAAAAACTGTTTTTT. It is translated as CASSGDTNEKLFF.

The chain joins TRBV9 to TRBJ2-6; D is perhaps TRBD1 (6 bases). Germline V gene sequence: CDR1 SGDLS, CDR2 YYNGEE. The CDR3 length is 15 residues. Trimming shortened V by 0 bases and J by 2 bases, and 6 bases separated the two germline ends. The CDR3: CASSVAGAGANVLTF. CDR3 DNA: TGTGCCAGCAGCGTAGCAGGGGCTGGGGCCAACGTCCTGACTTTC.

The V gene is TRBV27, the J gene TRBJ2-1; TRBD1 or TRBD2 may be the D gene (5 bases each). The CDR3 has 17 residues. V was trimmed by 4 bases and J by 0 bases, leaving 16 bases between them. Germline CDR1 and CDR2: MNHEY and SMNVEV (reference sequence). In DNA, the CDR3 is TGTGCCAGCAGTTCCCCAGAAGGGGCGGGCTCCTACAATGAGCAGTTCTTC. It is translated as CASSSPEGAGSYNEQFF.

V is TRBV29-1 and J is TRBJ2-1; 11 nucleotides match TRBD2. Losses at the gene ends were 4 bases for V and 10 bases for J; bases not matched to a gene: 9. Germline values: CDR1 SQVTM, CDR2 ANQGSEA. There are 14 residues in the CDR3. Here the CDR3 reads CSVVVTSGKVEQFF. For the CDR3, the DNA is TGCAGCGTTGTAGTGACTAGCGGGAAGGTCGAGCAGTTCTTC.

This clone was seen more than once but under ten times. The chain joins TRBV21-1 to TRBJ1-1; the D call of TRBD1 is as the table states it, not checked on the DNA. TRBV21-1 is deemed a pseudogene. The CDR3 runs to 16 residues. The CDR3 protein is CASSKIRDRGDTEAFF. In DNA form, the CDR3 reads TGTGCCAGCAGCAAAATCCGGGACAGGGGAGACACTGAAGCTTTCTTT.